These T cell receptor beta chains were read from a single sample in a study of shared clonotypes between healthy human individuals. Clones were sequenced by immunoSEQ multiplex PCR, and TCRdb holds only the in-frame ones, with some missing. Among approximately 1.4 million clones listed, 98% were seen once. The sample consisted of naive CD4+ T cells sorted from blood. Receptors were obtained from a man in his thirties or forties in good health. The CDR3 runs from the conserved cysteine through the conserved F or W. The order of the fields is CDR3 length, D gene, clone size, J gene, V gene, CDR3 protein, CDR3 DNA. D genes are given only for firm matches. Where a row states a size, it is once, few, many or the class of an expanded clone; other rows omit it.

length: 15; D: .; size: once; J: TRBJ1-1; V: TRBV5-1; CDR3: CASSSGLGTYTEAFF; DNA: TGCGCCAGCAGCTCGGGCCTTGGCACCTACACTGAAGCTTTCTTT
length: 16; D: .; size: .; J: TRBJ2-2; V: TRBV28; CDR3: CASSLIGRGGTGELFF; DNA: TGTGCCAGCAGTTTAATAGGCAGGGGCGGCACCGGGGAGCTGTTTTTT
length: 15; D: .; size: .; J: TRBJ2-4; V: TRBV5-1; CDR3: CASSLAGGSGNIQYF; DNA: TGCGCCAGCAGCTTGGCCGGAGGGTCCGGAAACATTCAGTACTTC
length: 14; D: .; size: .; J: TRBJ2-2; V: TRBV5-8; CDR3: CASSILVEHRELFF; DNA: TGTGCCAGCAGCATACTCGTTGAACACCGGGAGCTGTTTTTT
length: 13; D: TRBD1; size: .; J: TRBJ1-2; V: TRBV7-3; CDR3: CASSLRQGAHYTF; DNA: TGTGCCAGCAGCTTACGGCAGGGGGCTCACTACACCTTC
length: 14; D: .; size: .; J: TRBJ2-2; V: TRBV2; CDR3: CASSEGTTTGELFF; DNA: TGTGCCAGCAGTGAAGGGACAACCACCGGGGAGCTGTTTTTT
length: 14; D: .; size: .; J: TRBJ1-3; V: TRBV7-9; CDR3: CASSSNRAGNTIYF; DNA: TGTGCCAGCAGCTCGAATCGGGCTGGAAACACCATATATTTT
length: 16; D: TRBD2; size: .; J: TRBJ2-1; V: TRBV7-8; CDR3: CASSTGTSGSIREQFF; DNA: TGTGCCAGCAGCACCGGAACTAGCGGGAGTATACGGGAGCAGTTCTTC
length: 15; D: .; size: .; J: TRBJ2-2; V: TRBV6-4; CDR3: CASSASGANTGELFF; DNA: TGTGCCAGCAGTGCTTCAGGAGCAAACACCGGGGAGCTGTTTTTT
length: 14; D: TRBD2; size: .; J: TRBJ2-7; V: TRBV18; CDR3: CASSPTAGGYEQYF; DNA: TGTGCCAGCTCACCAACAGCGGGAGGCTACGAGCAGTACTTC
length: 15; D: TRBD1; size: .; J: TRBJ1-5; V: TRBV6-5; CDR3: CASRPTGGLDQPQHF; DNA: TGTGCCAGCAGACCGACAGGGGGGTTGGATCAGCCCCAGCATTTT
length: 12; D: .; size: .; J: TRBJ2-7; V: TRBV29-1; CDR3: CSVIRAGDEQYF; DNA: TGCAGCGTTATCAGGGCCGGCGACGAGCAGTACTTC
length: 17; D: TRBD2; size: .; J: TRBJ2-3; V: TRBV7-6; CDR3: CASSLAVPSGDTDTQYF; DNA: TGTGCCAGCAGCTTAGCTGTCCCTAGCGGAGACACAGATACGCAGTATTTT
length: 13; D: TRBD1; size: .; J: TRBJ2-5; V: TRBV7-9; CDR3: CASSTTGAETQYF; DNA: TGTGCCAGCAGCACTACAGGGGCCGAGACCCAGTACTTC
length: 14; D: .; size: once; J: TRBJ2-5; V: TRBV5-1; CDR3: CASTLSVVGETQYF; DNA: TGCGCCAGCACCCTTTCAGTCGTCGGGGAGACCCAGTACTTC
length: 14; D: .; size: .; J: TRBJ2-7; V: TRBV6-1; CDR3: CASPGRTGSSEQYF; DNA: TGTGCCAGCCCCGGTAGAACCGGGAGTTCCGAGCAGTACTTC
length: 17; D: TRBD1; size: .; J: TRBJ2-6; V: TRBV18; CDR3: CASSPRTGRTGANVLTF; DNA: TGTGCCAGCTCACCCCGGACAGGGAGAACTGGGGCCAACGTCCTGACTTTC
length: 17; D: TRBD1; size: .; J: TRBJ1-5; V: TRBV28; CDR3: CASSSMRGQGGNQPQHF; DNA: TGTGCCAGCAGTTCCATGAGAGGACAGGGTGGGAATCAGCCCCAGCATTTT
length: 15; D: .; size: .; J: TRBJ2-2; V: TRBV5-4; CDR3: CASGRRDHNTGELFF; DNA: TGTGCCAGCGGTCGTAGGGATCACAACACCGGGGAGCTGTTTTTT
length: 12; D: .; size: .; J: TRBJ2-1; V: TRBV15; CDR3: CATSPYGNEQFF; DNA: TGTGCCACCAGCCCCTACGGTAATGAGCAGTTCTTC
length: 17; D: .; size: .; J: TRBJ1-5; V: TRBV12-2; CDR3: CASRLVGEPTDDQPQHF; DNA: TGTGCAAGTCGCTTAGTCGGGGAGCCTACGGACGATCAGCCCCAGCATTTT
length: 15; D: .; size: .; J: TRBJ1-1; V: TRBV9; CDR3: CASSVAHGLNTEAFF; DNA: TGTGCCAGCAGCGTAGCCCACGGATTGAACACTGAAGCTTTCTTT
length: 14; D: .; size: once; J: TRBJ2-1; V: TRBV27; CDR3: CASSLGPSRDEQFF; DNA: TGTGCCAGCAGTTTAGGTCCTAGCAGGGATGAGCAGTTCTTC
length: 15; D: TRBD1; size: once; J: TRBJ2-1; V: TRBV14; CDR3: CASSPYRGLNNEQFF; DNA: TGTGCCAGCAGCCCATACAGGGGGCTAAACAATGAGCAGTTCTTC
length: 16; D: .; size: .; J: TRBJ1-5; V: TRBV7-8; CDR3: CASSLEQVYSNQPQHF; DNA: TGTGCCAGCAGCTTAGAACAGGTCTATAGCAATCAGCCCCAGCATTTT
length: 15; D: .; size: .; J: TRBJ2-1; V: TRBV19; CDR3: CASSTLAHSTNEQFF; DNA: TGTGCCAGTAGTACCCTAGCGCATTCCACCAATGAGCAGTTCTTC